These T cell receptor beta chains were read from a single sample in a study of T cells after yellow fever vaccination. TCRdb reanalysed the 5' RACE reads using MiXCR and keeps one entry per CDR3 protein. The sample holds hundreds of thousands of distinct CDR3 sequences, about a fifth seen once. Source: PBMCs, taken approximately 22 days after the first yellow fever vaccination. All receptors come from a man younger than 30 who received the YFV17D yellow fever vaccine. Both conserved end residues are trimmed from each CDR3. Each record gives: J gene, V gene, CDR3 protein.

j_gene: TRBJ1-6; v_gene: TRBV7-2; CDR3aa: ASSWGQGGSPLH
j_gene: TRBJ1-1; v_gene: TRBV5-1; CDR3aa: ASSLGGAPEAF
j_gene: TRBJ1-4; v_gene: TRBV6-6; CDR3aa: AGWGGANEKLF
j_gene: TRBJ2-3; v_gene: TRBV6-5; CDR3aa: ASSYRAPPDTQY
j_gene: TRBJ2-1; v_gene: TRBV6-1; CDR3aa: ASSDPRPGLRGHNEQF
j_gene: TRBJ2-2; v_gene: TRBV20-1; CDR3aa: SAREPGLPNTGELF
j_gene: TRBJ1-4; v_gene: TRBV20-1; CDR3aa: SAYLISRGTNEKLF
j_gene: TRBJ1-1; v_gene: TRBV4-3; CDR3aa: ASSRQGYEAF
j_gene: TRBJ2-3; v_gene: TRBV7-9; CDR3aa: AGSALRTDTQY
j_gene: TRBJ1-2; v_gene: TRBV3-1; CDR3aa: ASSPRAGAYGYT
j_gene: TRBJ2-1; v_gene: TRBV19; CDR3aa: ASSIPANEQF
j_gene: TRBJ1-6; v_gene: TRBV5-4; CDR3aa: ASSSTPQGANSPLH
j_gene: TRBJ2-1; v_gene: TRBV12-3/TRBV12-4; CDR3aa: ASSPTGLAGDNEQF
j_gene: TRBJ1-6; v_gene: TRBV7-6; CDR3aa: ASSLARRQGSDGAYNSPLH
j_gene: TRBJ1-3; v_gene: TRBV6-5; CDR3aa: ASSYDPAGNTIY
j_gene: TRBJ2-1; v_gene: TRBV4-2; CDR3aa: ASSQVGRGVNEQF
j_gene: TRBJ2-3; v_gene: TRBV9; CDR3aa: ASSVGWATDTQY
j_gene: TRBJ2-5; v_gene: TRBV29-1; CDR3aa: SVEDQQGGLETQY
j_gene: TRBJ1-4; v_gene: TRBV3-1; CDR3aa: ASSLTDRNEKLF
j_gene: TRBJ2-1; v_gene: TRBV4-1; CDR3aa: ASSQDAGQMSSYNEQF
j_gene: TRBJ2-3; v_gene: TRBV6-4; CDR3aa: ASSDVGVADTQY
j_gene: TRBJ1-6; v_gene: TRBV10-3; CDR3aa: AISRRDSPLH
j_gene: TRBJ1-1; v_gene: TRBV28; CDR3aa: ASSFFTVPNTEAF
j_gene: TRBJ1-6; v_gene: TRBV20-1; CDR3aa: SAFSRQGMSWSPLH
j_gene: TRBJ2-5; v_gene: TRBV7-2; CDR3aa: ASSQLPGETQY
j_gene: TRBJ1-6; v_gene: TRBV10-3; CDR3aa: ALSSDYNSPLH
j_gene: TRBJ1-6; v_gene: TRBV28; CDR3aa: ASSLELGTPLH
j_gene: TRBJ2-5; v_gene: TRBV15; CDR3aa: ATARFGQQETQY
j_gene: TRBJ1-2; v_gene: TRBV10-3; CDR3aa: AISELSGTVYGYT
j_gene: TRBJ2-2; v_gene: TRBV6-5; CDR3aa: ASSWTSGTGELF
j_gene: TRBJ1-4; v_gene: TRBV12-3/TRBV12-4; CDR3aa: ASSHLLDEKLF
j_gene: TRBJ2-1; v_gene: TRBV9; CDR3aa: ASSATSGTGYYNEQF
j_gene: TRBJ2-7; v_gene: TRBV11-3; CDR3aa: ASSGRQGNEQY
j_gene: TRBJ1-2; v_gene: TRBV7-9; CDR3aa: ASSLAPTGYGYT
j_gene: TRBJ1-1; v_gene: TRBV2; CDR3aa: ASSPGPGTEAF
j_gene: TRBJ2-1; v_gene: TRBV28; CDR3aa: ASGGAGSYNEQF
j_gene: TRBJ2-5; v_gene: TRBV7-6; CDR3aa: ASSDRGKTGETQY
j_gene: TRBJ1-3; v_gene: TRBV7-2; CDR3aa: ASSFSFSGGNTIY
j_gene: TRBJ1-2; v_gene: TRBV28; CDR3aa: ASRLGPEQSPYGYT
j_gene: TRBJ1-1; v_gene: TRBV12-3/TRBV12-4; CDR3aa: ASRHGSTEAF
j_gene: TRBJ2-3; v_gene: TRBV7-9; CDR3aa: ASRDRVGADTQY
j_gene: TRBJ2-1; v_gene: TRBV5-1; CDR3aa: ASSLQGTPNNEQF
j_gene: TRBJ1-6; v_gene: TRBV4-3; CDR3aa: ASNRDRVNSPLH
j_gene: TRBJ1-2; v_gene: TRBV12-3/TRBV12-4; CDR3aa: ASSLRAERSYGYT
j_gene: TRBJ1-4; v_gene: TRBV18; CDR3aa: ASSRANEKLF
j_gene: TRBJ2-2; v_gene: TRBV7-2; CDR3aa: ASSQRTGGKTGELF
j_gene: TRBJ1-4; v_gene: TRBV5-6; CDR3aa: ASSGKQGANEKLF
j_gene: TRBJ2-3; v_gene: TRBV4-3; CDR3aa: ASSQERWSSSNTDTQY
j_gene: TRBJ2-1; v_gene: TRBV7-6; CDR3aa: ASSLVWRGGLYNEQF
j_gene: TRBJ2-3; v_gene: TRBV11-2; CDR3aa: ASSLTRSGVVVTDTQY
j_gene: TRBJ2-1; v_gene: TRBV20-1; CDR3aa: SAPAGGPIEQF
j_gene: TRBJ1-5; v_gene: TRBV12-3/TRBV12-4; CDR3aa: ASRRDYNQPQH
j_gene: TRBJ2-1; v_gene: TRBV29-1; CDR3aa: SAIGVGAYNEQF
j_gene: TRBJ2-1; v_gene: TRBV30; CDR3aa: AWSVTAPGGEQF
j_gene: TRBJ2-1; v_gene: TRBV2; CDR3aa: ASSARDGFYNEQF
j_gene: TRBJ1-2; v_gene: TRBV11-2; CDR3aa: ASFDGLYGYT
j_gene: TRBJ2-3; v_gene: TRBV4-1; CDR3aa: ASSQDPSGGNTDTQY
j_gene: TRBJ1-4; v_gene: TRBV7-3; CDR3aa: ASSSSLSATNEKLF